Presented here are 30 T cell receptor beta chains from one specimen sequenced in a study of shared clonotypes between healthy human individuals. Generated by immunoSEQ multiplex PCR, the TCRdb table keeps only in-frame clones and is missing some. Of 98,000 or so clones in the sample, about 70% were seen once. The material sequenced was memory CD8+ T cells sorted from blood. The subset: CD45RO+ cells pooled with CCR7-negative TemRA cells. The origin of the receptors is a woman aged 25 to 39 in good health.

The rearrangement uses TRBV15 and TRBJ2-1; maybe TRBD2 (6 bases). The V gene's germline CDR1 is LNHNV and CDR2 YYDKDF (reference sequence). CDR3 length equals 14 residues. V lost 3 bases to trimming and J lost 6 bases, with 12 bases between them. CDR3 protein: CATSSGSDPNEQFF. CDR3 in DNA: TGTGCCACCAGCAGCGGGAGTGACCCCAATGAGCAGTTCTTC.

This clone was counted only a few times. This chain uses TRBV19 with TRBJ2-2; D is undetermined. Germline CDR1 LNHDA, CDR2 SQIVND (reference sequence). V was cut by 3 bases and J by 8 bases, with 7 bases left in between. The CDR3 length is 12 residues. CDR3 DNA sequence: TGTGCCAGTAGTATCGCAGCAGGGGAGCTGTTTTTT. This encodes CASSIAAGELFF.

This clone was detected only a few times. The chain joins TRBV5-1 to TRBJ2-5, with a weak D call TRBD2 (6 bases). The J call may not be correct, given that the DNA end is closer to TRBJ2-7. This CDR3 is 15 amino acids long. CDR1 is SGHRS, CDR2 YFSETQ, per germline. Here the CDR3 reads CASSLEIAADYEQYF. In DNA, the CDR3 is TGCGCCAGCAGCTTGGAAATAGCGGCGGACTACGAGCAGTACTTC.

In nucleotides, the CDR3 is TGCGCCAGCAGTCGGGACTACCTCGAGAGCGAGCAGTACTTC. It encodes CASSRDYLESEQYF. The chain joins TRBV5-1 to TRBJ2-7, with TRBD2 identical over 7 bases. This CDR3 comprises 14 residues. Trimming removed 5 bases from V and 6 bases from J; junction bases left unmatched: 11. CDR1 is SGHRS, CDR2 YFSETQ, per germline. Together with reference TRBV5-1 and TRBJ2-7, the CDR3 gives the full variable domain: KAGVTQTPRYLIKTRGQQVTLSCSPISGHRSVSWYQQTPGQGLQFLFEYFSETQRNKGNFPGRFSGRQFSNSRSEMNVSTLELGDSALYLCASSRDYLESEQYFGPGTRLTVT.

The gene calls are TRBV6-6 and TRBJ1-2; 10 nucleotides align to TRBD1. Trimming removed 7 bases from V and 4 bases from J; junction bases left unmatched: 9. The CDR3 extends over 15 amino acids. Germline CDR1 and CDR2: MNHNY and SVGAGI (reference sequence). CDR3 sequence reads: CASTPGTGAAYGYTF. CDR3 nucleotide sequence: TGTGCCAGCACTCCAGGGACAGGGGCGGCCTATGGCTACACCTTC.

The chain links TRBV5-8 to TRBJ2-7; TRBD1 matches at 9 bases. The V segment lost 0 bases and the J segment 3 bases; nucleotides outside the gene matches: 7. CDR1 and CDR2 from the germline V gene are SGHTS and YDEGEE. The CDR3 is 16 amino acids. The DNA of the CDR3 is TGTGCCAGCAGCTTGGGTACAGGGGGCAGATTCTACGAGCAGTACTTC. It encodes CASSLGTGGRFYEQYF.

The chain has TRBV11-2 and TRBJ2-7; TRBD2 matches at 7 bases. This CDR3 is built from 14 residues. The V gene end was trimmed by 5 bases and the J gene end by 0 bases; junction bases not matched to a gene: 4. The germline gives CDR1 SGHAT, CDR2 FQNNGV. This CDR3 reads CASSIQRDSYEQYF. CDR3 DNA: TGTGCCAGCAGCATACAGCGGGACTCCTACGAGCAGTACTTC.

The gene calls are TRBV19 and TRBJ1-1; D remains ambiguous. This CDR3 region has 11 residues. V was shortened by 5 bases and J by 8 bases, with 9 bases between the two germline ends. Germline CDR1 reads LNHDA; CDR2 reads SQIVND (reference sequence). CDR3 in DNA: TGTGCCAGTAGTGTGGGCAGGGAAGCTTTCTTT. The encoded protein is CASSVGREAFF.

The CDR3 sequence is CASPLNPGTGEADTQYF. CDR3 coding DNA: TGTGCCAGCCCCCTAAACCCCGGGACAGGGGAAGCAGATACGCAGTATTTT. V and J are TRBV2 and TRBJ2-3; TRBD1 matches 10 bases. This CDR3 has 17 residues. Trimming removed 8 bases from V and 4 bases from J; junction bases left unmatched: 15. The germline V gene encodes CDR1 SNHLY and CDR2 FYNNEI.

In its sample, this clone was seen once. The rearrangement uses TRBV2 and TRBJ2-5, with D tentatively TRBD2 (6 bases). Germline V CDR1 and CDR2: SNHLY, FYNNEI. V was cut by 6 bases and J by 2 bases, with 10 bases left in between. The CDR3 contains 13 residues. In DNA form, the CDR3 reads TGTGCCAGCAGCCCCGCGGGACAAGAGACCCAGTACTTC. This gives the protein CASSPAGQETQYF.

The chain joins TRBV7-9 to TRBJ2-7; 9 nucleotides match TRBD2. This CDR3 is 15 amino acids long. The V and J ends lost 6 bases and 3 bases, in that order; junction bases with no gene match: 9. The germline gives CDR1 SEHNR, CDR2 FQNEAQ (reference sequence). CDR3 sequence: CASSFLAGIIYEQYF. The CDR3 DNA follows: TGTGCCAGCAGTTTTCTAGCGGGAATAATCTACGAGCAGTACTTC.

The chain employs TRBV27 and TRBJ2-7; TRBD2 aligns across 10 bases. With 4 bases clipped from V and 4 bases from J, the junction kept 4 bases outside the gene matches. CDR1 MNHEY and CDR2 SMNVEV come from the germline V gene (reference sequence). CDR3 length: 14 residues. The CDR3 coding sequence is TGTGCCAGCAGTTCACCGGGACTAGCGTACGAGCAGTACTTC. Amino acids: CASSSPGLAYEQYF.

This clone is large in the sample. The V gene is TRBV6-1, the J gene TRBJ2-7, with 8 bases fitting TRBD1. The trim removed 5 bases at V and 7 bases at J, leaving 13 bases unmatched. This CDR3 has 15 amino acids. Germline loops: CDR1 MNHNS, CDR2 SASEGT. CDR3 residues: CASSTGQGDSSEQYF. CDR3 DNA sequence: TGTGCCAGCAGTACTGGACAGGGAGACTCTAGTGAGCAGTACTTC.

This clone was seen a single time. The CDR3 loop reads CASSLGVLYEQYF. CDR3 bases: TGTGCCAGCAGCTTAGGGGTACTGTACGAGCAGTACTTC. The chain is built from TRBV13 and TRBJ2-7; D remains unclear. Germline-derived CDR1 and CDR2 are PRHDT and FYEKMQ (reference sequence). This CDR3 contains 13 residues. Trimming removed 0 bases from V and 4 bases from J, with 7 bases in between.

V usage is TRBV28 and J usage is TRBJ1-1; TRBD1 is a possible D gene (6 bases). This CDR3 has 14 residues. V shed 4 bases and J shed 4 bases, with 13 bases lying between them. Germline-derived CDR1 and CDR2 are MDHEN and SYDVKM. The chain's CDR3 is CASSWYTGSTEAFF. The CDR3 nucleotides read TGTGCCAGCAGTTGGTACACAGGGAGCACTGAAGCTTTCTTT.

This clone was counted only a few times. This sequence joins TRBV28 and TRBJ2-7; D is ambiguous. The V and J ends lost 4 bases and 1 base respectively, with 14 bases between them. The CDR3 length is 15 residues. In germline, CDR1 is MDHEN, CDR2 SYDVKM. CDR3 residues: CASSSPAASSYEQYF. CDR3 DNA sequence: TGTGCCAGCAGTTCACCGGCCGCCTCTTCCTACGAGCAGTACTTC. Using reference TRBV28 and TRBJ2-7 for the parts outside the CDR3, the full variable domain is DVKVTQSSRYLVKRTGEKVFLECVQDMDHENMFWYRQDPGLGLRLIYFSYDVKMKEKGDIPEGYSVSREKKERFSLILESASTNQTSMYLCASSSPAASSYEQYFGPGTRLTVT.

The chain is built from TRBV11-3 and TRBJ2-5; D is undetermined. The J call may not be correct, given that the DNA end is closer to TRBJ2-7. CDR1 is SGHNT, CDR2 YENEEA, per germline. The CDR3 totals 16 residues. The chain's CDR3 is CASIPHALSSYYEQYF. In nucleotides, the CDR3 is TGTGCCAGCATCCCGCACGCATTGAGCAGCTACTACGAGCAGTACTTC.

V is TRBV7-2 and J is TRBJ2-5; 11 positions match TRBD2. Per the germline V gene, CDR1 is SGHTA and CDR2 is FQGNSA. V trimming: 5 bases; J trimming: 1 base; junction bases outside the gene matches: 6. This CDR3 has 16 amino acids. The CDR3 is CASSLLAGGVQETQYF. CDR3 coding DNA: TGTGCCAGCAGCCTCTTAGCGGGAGGGGTCCAAGAGACCCAGTACTTC.

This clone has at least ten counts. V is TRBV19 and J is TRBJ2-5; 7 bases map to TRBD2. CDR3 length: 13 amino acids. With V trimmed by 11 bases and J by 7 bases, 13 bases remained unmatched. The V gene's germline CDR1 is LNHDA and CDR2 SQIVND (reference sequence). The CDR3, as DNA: TGTGCCTCGGGGGGAGAGTATGTCGGGACCCAGTACTTC. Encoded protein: CASGGEYVGTQYF.

The CDR3 DNA is TGTGCCAGCAGCCCGTTCCGCGGGACACTCCTTTACGAGCAGTACTTC. This encodes CASSPFRGTLLYEQYF. The chain joins TRBV5-6 to TRBJ2-7, with D perhaps assigned TRBD1 or TRBD2 (6 bases each). Germline assignment: CDR1 SGHDT and CDR2 YYEEEE. V lost 4 bases and J lost 4, with 21 bases in between. The CDR3 runs 16 residues.

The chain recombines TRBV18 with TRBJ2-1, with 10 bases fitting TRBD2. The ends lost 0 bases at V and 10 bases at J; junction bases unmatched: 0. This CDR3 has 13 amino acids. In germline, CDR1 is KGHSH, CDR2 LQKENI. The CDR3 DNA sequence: TGTGCCAGCTCACCACCGGGACTAGCGGAGCAGTTCTTC. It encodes CASSPPGLAEQFF.

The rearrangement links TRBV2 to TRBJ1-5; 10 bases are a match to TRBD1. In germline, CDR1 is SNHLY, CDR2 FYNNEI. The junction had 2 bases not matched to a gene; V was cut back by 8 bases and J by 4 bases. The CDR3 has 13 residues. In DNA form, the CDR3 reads TGTGCCAGCTGGGGACAGGGGAATCAGCCCCAGCATTTT. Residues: CASWGQGNQPQHF.

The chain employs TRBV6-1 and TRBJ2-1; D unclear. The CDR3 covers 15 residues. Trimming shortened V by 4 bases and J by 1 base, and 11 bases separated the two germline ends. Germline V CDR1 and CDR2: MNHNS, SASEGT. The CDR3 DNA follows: TGTGCCAGCAGTGCGGAGCTGGGTTCCTACAATGAGCAGTTCTTC. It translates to CASSAELGSYNEQFF.

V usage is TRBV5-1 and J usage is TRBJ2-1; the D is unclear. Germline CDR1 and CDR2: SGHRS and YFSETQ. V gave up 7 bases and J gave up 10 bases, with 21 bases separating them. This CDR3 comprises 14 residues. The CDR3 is CASFPWPKPPEQFF. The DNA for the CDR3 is TGCGCCAGCTTTCCATGGCCTAAGCCCCCAGAGCAGTTCTTC. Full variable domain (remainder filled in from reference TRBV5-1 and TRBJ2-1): KAGVTQTPRYLIKTRGQQVTLSCSPISGHRSVSWYQQTPGQGLQFLFEYFSETQRNKGNFPGRFSGRQFSNSRSEMNVSTLELGDSALYLCASFPWPKPPEQFFGPGTRLTVL.

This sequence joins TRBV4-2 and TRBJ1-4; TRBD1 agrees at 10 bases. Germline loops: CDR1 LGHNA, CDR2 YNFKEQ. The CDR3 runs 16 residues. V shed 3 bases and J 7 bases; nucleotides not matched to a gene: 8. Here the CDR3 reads CASSQEPGQGFEKLFF. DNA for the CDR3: TGTGCCAGCAGCCAGGAACCGGGACAGGGGTTTGAAAAACTGTTTTTT.

CDR3 nucleotides: TGTGCCAGCAGCTTACACCTGGACAGCATCTACAATGAGCAGTTCTTC. It is translated as CASSLHLDSIYNEQFF. The chain recombines TRBV7-6 with TRBJ2-1; D perhaps matches TRBD1 (6 bases). CDR1 is SGHVS, CDR2 FNYEAQ, per germline. V dropped 2 bases and J dropped 3 bases, with 14 bases sitting between them. The CDR3 sequence is 16 residues long. The full variable domain, its missing parts supplied by reference TRBV7-6 and TRBJ2-1, is GAGVSQSPRYKVTKRGQDVALRCDPISGHVSLYWYRQALGQGPEFLTYFNYEAQQDKSGLPNDRFSAERPEGSISTLTIQRTEQRDSAMYRCASSLHLDSIYNEQFFGPGTRLTVL.

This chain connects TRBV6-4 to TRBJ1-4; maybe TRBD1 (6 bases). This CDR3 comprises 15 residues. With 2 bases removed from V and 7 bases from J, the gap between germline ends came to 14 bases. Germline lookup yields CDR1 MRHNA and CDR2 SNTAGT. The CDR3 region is CASSDGAGVGEKLFF. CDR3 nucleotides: TGTGCCAGCAGTGACGGTGCAGGGGTGGGTGAAAAACTGTTTTTT.

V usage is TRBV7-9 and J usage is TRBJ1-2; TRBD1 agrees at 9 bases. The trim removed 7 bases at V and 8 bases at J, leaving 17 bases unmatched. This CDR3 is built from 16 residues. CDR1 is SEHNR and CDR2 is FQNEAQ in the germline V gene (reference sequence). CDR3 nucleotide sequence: TGTGCCAGCACCGGGGACAGGGACCATAATAATGGGGGCTACACCTTC. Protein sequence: CASTGDRDHNNGGYTF.

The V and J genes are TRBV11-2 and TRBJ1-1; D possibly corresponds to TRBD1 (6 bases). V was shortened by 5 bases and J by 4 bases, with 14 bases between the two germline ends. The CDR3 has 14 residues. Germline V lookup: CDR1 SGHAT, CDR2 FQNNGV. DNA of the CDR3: TGTGCCAGCAGCGCCAGGGGTGAGCTCACTGAAGCTTTCTTT. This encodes CASSARGELTEAFF.

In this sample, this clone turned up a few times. The CDR3 loop is CASSQLGGFRSEQFF. DNA of the CDR3: TGTGCCAGCTCACAGTTGGGGGGGTTCCGCAGTGAGCAGTTCTTC. This rearrangement joins TRBV18 to TRBJ2-1; 7 bases fit TRBD2. V lost 4 bases and J lost 9; bases outside the gene matches: 12. The CDR3 runs 15 residues. CDR1 and CDR2 (germline): KGHSH, LQKENI. Together with reference TRBV18 and TRBJ2-1, the CDR3 gives the full variable domain: NAGVMQNPRHLVRRRGQEARLRCSPMKGHSHVYWYRQLPEEGLKFMVYLQKENIIDESGMPKERFSAEFPKEGPSILRIQQVVRGDSAAYFCASSQLGGFRSEQFFGPGTRLTVL.